The rows below give T cell receptor beta chains drawn from one sample of a study of sequential checkpoint blockade in melanoma. Repertoires were generated with immunoSEQ multiplex PCR, while TCRdb's copy carries only in-frame clones and drops some. The sample includes about 38,000 clones, 88% of them seen just once. The sequencing here drew on CD8+ T cells sorted from blood (inferred from file names), taken from a patient given nivolumab and ipilimumab in sequence. The receptors come from a human donor with melanoma. CDR3s include the opening cysteine and the closing phenylalanine or tryptophan. A D gene is named only where the DNA matches it firmly. Clone size, where shown, is once, few, many, or a class for clones that have expanded.

>NA|TRBJ1-2|TRBV11-2|TRBD1
CASSLGGTGGLNYGYTF
TGTGCCAGCAGCTTAGGGGGGACAGGAGGACTTAACTATGGCTACACCTTC
>NA|TRBJ1-1|TRBV7-9|NA
CARVKQKEAFF
TGTGCCAGAGTAAAACAGAAAGAAGCTTTCTTT
>NA|TRBJ2-6|TRBV27|NA
CASSLNSAGSYFRANVLTF
TGTGCCAGCAGTTTAAATTCTGCAGGGTCCTACTTTCGTGCCAACGTCCTGACTTTC
>NA|TRBJ1-1|TRBV9|NA
CASTDGGRGVSEAFF
TGTGCCAGCACGGACGGGGGGCGGGGAGTATCTGAAGCTTTCTTT
>NA|TRBJ2-1|TRBV9|TRBD2
CASSDSRVRAGGPHEQFF
TGTGCCAGCAGCGATTCGCGCGTCCGAGCGGGAGGGCCGCATGAGCAGTTCTTC
>NA|TRBJ2-1|TRBV4-3|NA
CASSQDVTGVYNEQFF
TGCGCCAGCAGCCAAGATGTGACGGGAGTCTACAATGAGCAGTTCTTC
>NA|TRBJ1-2|TRBV11-1|TRBD1
CASSSPRSMGQDYGYTF
TGTGCCAGCAGCTCACCAAGATCTATGGGACAGGACTATGGCTACACCTTC
>NA|TRBJ1-2|TRBV19|NA
CASTLRGNYGYTF
TGTGCCAGTACCCTCAGGGGTAACTATGGCTACACCTTC
>NA|TRBJ1-3|TRBV19|NA
CASWDSEDGNTIYF
TGTGCCAGTTGGGACTCCGAAGATGGAAACACCATATATTTT
>NA|TRBJ1-1|TRBV6-5|NA
CASSYSDRSEAFF
TGTGCCAGCAGTTACTCTGACAGGTCTGAAGCTTTCTTT
>NA|TRBJ1-5|TRBV4-2|TRBD1
CASSQGTGAVGWPQHF
TGTGCCAGCAGCCAAGGGACAGGGGCAGTCGGATGGCCCCAGCATTTT
>NA|TRBJ2-3|TRBV9|TRBD2
CASSVRGGLAGGSDTQYF
TGTGCCAGCAGCGTTAGAGGGGGACTAGCGGGAGGGTCAGATACGCAGTATTTT
>NA|TRBJ1-2|TRBV7-9|NA
CASSQPGEGGRGYTF
TGTGCCAGCAGCCAGCCCGGGGAGGGAGGAAGGGGCTACACCTTC
>NA|TRBJ2-2|TRBV5-4|TRBD1
CASSLWVGRGLTGELFF
TGTGCCAGCAGCTTGTGGGTGGGCAGGGGGCTCACCGGGGAGCTGTTTTTT
>NA|TRBJ2-7|TRBV7-9|NA
CASSGGASYEQYF
TGTGCCAGCAGCGGAGGTGCTAGCTACGAGCAGTACTTC
>NA|TRBJ1-4|TRBV27|NA
CASKPWLDRNEKLFF
TGTGCCAGCAAACCGTGGCTGGACAGAAATGAAAAACTGTTTTTT
>NA|TRBJ2-1|TRBV27|TRBD2
CASSLGLWEGNEQFF
TGTGCCAGCAGTTTAGGACTGTGGGAGGGCAATGAGCAGTTCTTC
>NA|TRBJ1-4|TRBV9|TRBD1
CASSVGGGVGEKLFF
TGTGCCAGCAGCGTAGGAGGGGGCGTGGGTGAAAAACTGTTTTTT
>few|TRBJ2-6|TRBV5-6|NA
CASSLDWRTTHSGANVLTF
TGTGCCAGCAGCTTGGATTGGAGGACCACTCACTCTGGGGCCAACGTCCTGACTTTC
>NA|TRBJ2-7|TRBV19|NA
CASSHGGRSEQYF
TGCGCCAGTAGTCACGGGGGGCGAAGCGAGCAGTACTTC
>once|TRBJ1-2|TRBV7-3|NA
CASSLSPQGTNYGYTF
TGTGCCAGCAGCTTATCCCCACAGGGTACTAACTATGGCTACACCTTC
>NA|TRBJ2-7|TRBV7-6|TRBD1
CASSIGQGSHEQYF
TGTGCCAGCAGCATCGGACAGGGGAGCCACGAGCAGTACTTC
>NA|TRBJ2-2|TRBV9|NA
CASSVRVYTGELFF
TGTGCCAGCAGCGTCAGGGTTTACACCGGGGAGCTGTTTTTT
>NA|TRBJ1-3|TRBV18|TRBD1
CASSPPVTGIGNTIYF
TGTGCCAGCTCACCACCTGTGACAGGGATCGGAAACACCATATATTTT
>NA|TRBJ2-1|TRBV11-2|TRBD2
CASSLVESAGAPRGEQFF
TGTGCCAGCAGCTTAGTTGAAAGCGCGGGAGCCCCTAGGGGTGAGCAGTTCTTC
>NA|TRBJ1-2|TRBV7-2|NA
CASSLGRQTNYGYTF
TGTGCCAGCAGCTTGGGCAGACAAACCAACTATGGCTACACCTTC
>NA|TRBJ2-7|TRBV27|NA
CASSPMGITYEQYF
TGTGCCAGCAGTCCCATGGGCATTACCTACGAGCAGTACTTC
>once|TRBJ2-2|TRBV7-3|NA
CASSSDSIPTGELFF
TGTGCCAGCAGCTCGGACAGCATACCCACCGGGGAGCTGTTTTTT
>NA|TRBJ1-4|TRBV9|TRBD1
CASSPHPGTGRYNEKLFF
TGTGCCAGCAGCCCCCACCCCGGGACAGGGCGTTATAATGAAAAACTGTTTTTT
>NA|TRBJ2-7|TRBV6-5|TRBD2
CASSYTSGRNEQYF
TGTGCCAGCAGTTACACTAGCGGGAGAAACGAGCAGTACTTC
>NA|TRBJ2-2|TRBV9|TRBD2
CASSGGRGVTGELFF
TGTGCCAGCAGCGGCGGGAGGGGAGTCACCGGGGAGCTGTTTTTT